The rows below give T cell receptor beta chains drawn from one sample of a study of blood T cell repertoires in COVID-19. Sequenced by immunoSEQ multiplex PCR; TCRdb stores in-frame clones only, minus some. The sample consists of fewer than 250,000 clones, 75% to 90% of them appearing once. Sequencing input: peripheral blood. Receptors were obtained from a man between 60 and 70 years old who had recovered from COVID-19. CDR3s include the opening cysteine and the closing phenylalanine or tryptophan. The order of the fields is D gene, clone size, J gene, V gene, CDR3 DNA, CDR3 protein. A D gene is named only where the DNA matches it firmly. Not all rows give a size; the values are once, few, many and, for expanded clones, a class.

TRBD2 - TRBJ2-1 TRBV3-1/TRBV3-2 TGTGCCAGCAGCCAGTGGACTAGCGGGAGAAATGAGCAGTTCTTC CASSQWTSGRNEQFF
- - TRBJ2-2 TRBV9 TGTGCCAGCAGCGTCGAGGCCAGGGGCGCCGGGGAGCTGTTTTTT CASSVEARGAGELFF
- - TRBJ1-1 TRBV6-5 TGTGCCAGCAGCACCACGGGTGAAGCTTTCTTT CASSTTGEAFF
- once TRBJ2-1 TRBV12-3/TRBV12-4 TGTGCCAGCAGTTCGGACAGCAACAATGAGCAGTTCTTC CASSSDSNNEQFF
- - TRBJ1-6 TRBV7-9 TGTGCCAGCAGCCCCCGGGGCAGGGGAGATTCACCCCTCCACTTT CASSPRGRGDSPLHF
- - TRBJ2-2 TRBV9 TGTGCCAGCAGCGTAGCGAGCGCACTGTATGGCGGGGAGCTGTTTTTT CASSVASALYGGELFF
- once TRBJ1-4 TRBV5-4 TGTGCCAGCAGCTTAGGAGGGACTAATCTTGAAAAACTGTTTTTT CASSLGGTNLEKLFF
- - TRBJ1-1 TRBV5-1 TGCGCCAGCAGCTTGGCCAGACAGACCACTGAAGCTTTCTTT CASSLARQTTEAFF
- once TRBJ2-7 TRBV7-2 TGTGCCAGCAGCTTAGGAGGATCACGGGCAAGGGGGTACGAGCAGTACTTC CASSLGGSRARGYEQYF
TRBD2 - TRBJ2-3 TRBV11-2 TGTGCCAGCAGCTCAACCGGGACTAGCGGGTTAGATACGCAGTATTTT CASSSTGTSGLDTQYF
- once TRBJ2-1 TRBV7-6 TGTGCCAGCAGCTTAGTGGGACAATTGTCCTACAATGAGCAGTTCTTC CASSLVGQLSYNEQFF
- - TRBJ1-5 TRBV4-1 TGCGCCAGCAGCCAAGAAGGGAGGGGTAAGAGTCAGCCCCAGCATTTT CASSQEGRGKSQPQHF
TRBD1 - TRBJ2-2 TRBV5-1 TGCGCCAGCAGCCCGGGACAGGGCTGGGAGCTGTTTTTT CASSPGQGWELFF
TRBD1 - TRBJ1-5 TRBV25-1 TGTGCCAGCAGTGAATCGGGGTTGGGACAGCGCAATCAGCCCCAGCATTTT CASSESGLGQRNQPQHF
TRBD1 - TRBJ2-6 TRBV13 TGTGCCAGCAGCCCCGGACAGGGTATCTCTGGGGCCAACGTCCTGACTTTC CASSPGQGISGANVLTF
TRBD1 - TRBJ1-3 TRBV7-6 TGTGCCAGCAGCTTAGGCGGGACAGGGGGCGCAAGAAACACCATATATTTT CASSLGGTGGARNTIYF
TRBD1 - TRBJ1-5 TRBV5-8 TGTGCCAGCAGCTTACAGGGGGGTGTAGTGGGCAATCAGCCCCAGCATTTT CASSLQGGVVGNQPQHF
TRBD1 - TRBJ2-7 TRBV3-1/TRBV3-2 TGTGCCAGCAGCCCTCCGGGACAGAAGTACGAGCAGTACTTC CASSPPGQKYEQYF
- - TRBJ2-2 TRBV24-1 TGTGCCACCAGTGATGGGACGGGGGTGACCGGGGAGCTGTTTTTT CATSDGTGVTGELFF
- - TRBJ1-1 TRBV6-4 TGTGCCAGCAGTGGTGACAACAGACAGACCGCTTTCTTT CASSGDNRQTAFF
- few TRBJ1-6 TRBV5-1 TGCGCCAGCAGCTCGTCCCCCGGTGGGGCTTCACCCCTCCACTTT CASSSSPGGASPLHF
- - TRBJ2-1 TRBV27 TGTGCCAGCAGTCCCACGAAGGGGGTCGAAAATGAGCAGTTCTTC CASSPTKGVENEQFF
- once TRBJ2-7 TRBV27 TGTGCCAGCAGTTTAAGAACAGCCGCCTCCTACGAGCAGTACTTC CASSLRTAASYEQYF
- once TRBJ1-2 TRBV29-1 TGCAGCGTTGAAGGGCTTCAGGCTAATGGCTACACCTTC CSVEGLQANGYTF
- - TRBJ2-3 TRBV19 TGTGCCAGTAGTACATATATTACTAGTAGTACAGATACGCAGTATTTT CASSTYITSSTDTQYF
- - TRBJ2-7 TRBV6-2/TRBV6-3 TGTGCCAGCAGTCGACAGGTCCCAAGCTACGAGCAGTACTTC CASSRQVPSYEQYF
- - TRBJ2-7 TRBV27 TGTGCCAGCAGCCACAGGAAGCGTGTAGCCTACGAGCAGTACTTC CASSHRKRVAYEQYF
TRBD1 - TRBJ2-3 TRBV27 TGTGCCAGCAGTAACCAGGGGGCATTCACAGATACGCAGTATTTT CASSNQGAFTDTQYF
- - TRBJ2-5 TRBV27 TGTGCCAGCAGCCCCCAGGGGGGTAAGACCCAGTACTTC CASSPQGGKTQYF
- - TRBJ2-2 TRBV6-5 TGTGCCAGCAGTTACAGACTTTCCGGGGAGCTGTTTTTT CASSYRLSGELFF
- - TRBJ2-3 TRBV19 TGTGCCAGTAGTCCCAGGGAAGCGCCCCACACAGATACGCAGTATTTT CASSPREAPHTDTQYF
TRBD1 - TRBJ1-5 TRBV24-1 TGTGCCACCAGCGGGACAGATAATCAGCCCCAGCATTTT CATSGTDNQPQHF
- - TRBJ1-3 TRBV5-1 TGCGCCAGCAGCTTCGGGAGCACCTCTGGAAACACCATATATTTT CASSFGSTSGNTIYF
- - TRBJ1-2 TRBV5-1 TGCGCCAGCAGCTTGCAGGGGCCCTCTAACTATGGCTACACCTTC CASSLQGPSNYGYTF
TRBD1 - TRBJ1-5 TRBV18 TGTGCCAGCTCACACGGGACAGGGACGTTTCAGCCCCAGCATTTT CASSHGTGTFQPQHF
- - TRBJ2-3 TRBV7-3 TGTGCCAGCAGCTTACAACTGGCGGCCGATACGCAGTATTTT CASSLQLAADTQYF
- - TRBJ1-1 TRBV6-5 TGTGCCAGCAGTTATTTGGGGCAGAACACTGAAGCTTTCTTT CASSYLGQNTEAFF
TRBD1 once TRBJ2-7 TRBV7-2 TGTGCCAGCAGCACAAACAGGGGCCCTACAACCTACGAGCAGTACTTC CASSTNRGPTTYEQYF
- - TRBJ1-5 TRBV5-5 TGTGCCAGCAGCCCCGCGGGGGAGGCATACAATCAGCCCCAGCATTTT CASSPAGEAYNQPQHF
TRBD1 - TRBJ2-5 TRBV20-1 TGCAGTGCTAGTCCGCACAGGGGTCGGGAGACCCAGTACTTC CSASPHRGRETQYF
TRBD2 - TRBJ2-1 TRBV4-2 TGTGCCAGCAGCCAAGAGGGCGGGAGCGAGCAGTTCTTC CASSQEGGSEQFF
- once TRBJ1-5 TRBV18 TGTGCCAGCTCCCGGGGGGCGACCAATCAGCCCCAGCATTTT CASSRGATNQPQHF
TRBD1 - TRBJ1-4 TRBV7-2 TGTGCCAGCAGTCTGGTAGGGGGCGTTAATGAAAAACTGTTTTTT CASSLVGGVNEKLFF
- once TRBJ2-3 TRBV12-5 TGTGCTAGTGGTTTGGACACCCTTCGGGCAGATACGCAGTATTTT CASGLDTLRADTQYF
TRBD1 - TRBJ2-3 TRBV18 TGTGCCAGCTCACCAGGGGACAGAGCAAGCACAGATACGCAGTATTTT CASSPGDRASTDTQYF